The 8 T cell receptor beta chains reported below all come from one sample, sequenced in a study of T cell responses to AZD1222 COVID-19 vaccine. The protocol was immunoSEQ multiplex PCR, while the TCRdb copy is restricted to in-frame clones and leaves out a portion. Among about 140,000 clones listed, 70% to 90% were seen once. This specimen consisted of peripheral blood, obtained on day 0 of AZD1222 vaccination. These receptors originate from an adult in good health.

This sequence joins TRBV23-1 and TRBJ1-6; D gene unclear. TRBV23-1 is an ORF; its function is uncertain. The CDR3 length is 13 residues. The V end lost 11 bases, the J end lost 9 bases, and 17 bases lay between the germline ends. CDR3 in amino acids: CASPDPFCSPLHF. CDR3 nucleotides: TGCGCCTCCCCGGACCCTTTCTGTTCACCCCTCCACTTT.

V gene TRBV18 combines with J gene TRBJ2-5; TRBD2 might be the D (5 bases). From germline, CDR1 is KGHSH and CDR2 LQKENI. The V gene lost 0 bases and the J gene lost 5 bases, with 10 bases spanning the gap. The length of the CDR3 is 14 residues. The CDR3 sequence: CASSPPDSRETQYF. CDR3 bases: TGTGCCAGCTCACCACCGGACTCGAGGGAGACCCAGTACTTC.

This chain uses TRBV5-1 with TRBJ1-2; the D is unclear. The CDR3 is 14 residues long. The V end was cut by 2 bases, the J end by 6 bases, with 14 bases between. CDR1 SGHRS and CDR2 YFSETQ come from the germline V gene. CDR3 protein: CASSFSVVGDGYTF. CDR3 nucleotide sequence: TGCGCCAGCAGCTTCTCCGTTGTGGGAGATGGCTACACCTTC. Based on the CDR3 plus reference TRBV5-1 and TRBJ1-2, the full variable domain is KAGVTQTPRYLIKTRGQQVTLSCSPISGHRSVSWYQQTPGQGLQFLFEYFSETQRNKGNFPGRFSGRQFSNSRSEMNVSTLELGDSALYLCASSFSVVGDGYTFGSGTRLTVV.

V is TRBV4-1 and J is TRBJ1-6; 11 bases match TRBD1. The J segment lost 8 bases and the V segment lost 4 bases, leaving 4 bases of the junction unmatched. Germline-derived CDR1 and CDR2 are MGHRA and YSYEKL. The CDR3 consists of 15 residues. CDR3 DNA: TGCGCCAGCAGCCTAACGGGACAGGGGGATTCACCCCTCCACTTT. Its protein is CASSLTGQGDSPLHF.

This sequence joins TRBV7-2 and TRBJ2-7; possibly TRBD2 for D (6 bases). This CDR3 is 17 amino acids long. In germline, CDR1 is SGHTA, CDR2 FQGNSA. V was pared by 0 bases and J by 2 bases, with 17 bases between. The CDR3 nucleotides read TGTGCCAGCAGCTTAGCGCGGGACGGGGCCCCTACCTACGAGCAGTACTTC. Amino acid sequence: CASSLARDGAPTYEQYF.

The rearrangement links TRBV4-1 to TRBJ2-7; a weak D match, TRBD1 (5 bases). The CDR3 extends over 13 amino acids. Germline V lookup: CDR1 MGHRA, CDR2 YSYEKL. V lost 6 bases and J lost 4, with 13 bases in between. The CDR3 here is CASSRGLGYEQYF. Written as DNA, the CDR3 is TGCGCCAGCAGTAGGGGCTTGGGGTACGAGCAGTACTTC.

This clone has just one count. This rearrangement joins TRBV29-1 to TRBJ1-2, with TRBD1 identical over 7 bases. The J segment lost 8 bases and the V segment lost 6 bases, leaving 12 bases of the junction unmatched. Per the germline V gene, CDR1 is SQVTM and CDR2 is ANQGSEA. This CDR3 is built from 13 residues. The DNA for the CDR3 is TGCAGCGTCGAGGGACAGCGGATTCTCGGCTACACCTTC. Protein product: CSVEGQRILGYTF.

The chain combines TRBV28 with TRBJ2-1; D not certain. Per germline, CDR1 MDHEN and CDR2 SYDVKM. Trimming took off 2 bases at V and 0 bases at J, with 8 bases between the two ends. The CDR3 has 15 residues. The CDR3 protein is CASSLAGSSYNEQFF. CDR3 bases: TGTGCCAGCAGTTTAGCCGGAAGCTCCTACAATGAGCAGTTCTTC. Together with reference TRBV28 and TRBJ2-1, the CDR3 gives the full variable domain: DVKVTQSSRYLVKRTGEKVFLECVQDMDHENMFWYRQDPGLGLRLIYFSYDVKMKEKGDIPEGYSVSREKKERFSLILESASTNQTSMYLCASSLAGSSYNEQFFGPGTRLTVL.